This passage covers 19 T cell receptor beta chains from one sample sequenced in a study of blood T cells in healthy people across ages. Sample-barcoded 5' priming and a J-beta primer mix drove a second PCR of roughly 6 to 12 cycles. TCRdb fed the 5' RACE reads into MiXCR, producing one record per CDR3 protein. Seen here are fewer than 600,000 distinct CDR3 sequences, 25% to 35% observed once, and the top ten hold about 3.3%. The data also belong to a second study, concerning T cells of mothers and their children.

Sequencing was carried out using blood. The origin of the receptors is a boy aged 2-9 years in good health.

This chain uses TRBV5-1 with TRBJ1-2; maybe TRBD1 (5 bases). CDR1 SGHRS and CDR2 YFSETQ come from the germline V gene. V lost 1 base, J lost 7 bases, and 11 bases lay in between. The CDR3 contains 13 residues. For the CDR3, the DNA is TGCGCCAGCAGCTTGCGACAGATTGGTGGCTACACCTTC. Its protein is CASSLRQIGGYTF.

This clonotype turned up a few times. The chain uses TRBV10-3 and TRBJ2-2; TRBD1 agrees at 7 bases. Losses at the gene ends were 4 bases for V and 6 bases for J; bases not matched to a gene: 2. The CDR3 is 13 amino acids. Germline CDR1 ENHRY, CDR2 SYGVKD. The CDR3 DNA reads TGTGCCATCAGTGCCACAGGGGCCGGGGAGCTGTTTTTT. It codes for CAISATGAGELFF.

The chain recombines TRBV20-1 with TRBJ1-4, with D unclear. This CDR3 region has 14 residues. V shed 1 base and J shed 0 bases, with 6 bases lying between them. Germline CDR1 is DFQATT and CDR2 is SNEGSKA (reference sequence). The CDR3 sequence: CSARARPTNEKLFF. The CDR3, as DNA: TGCAGTGCTAGAGCCCGACCAACTAATGAAAAACTGTTTTTT.

The chain has TRBV18 and TRBJ2-7; 7 bases line up with TRBD1. With V trimmed by 6 bases and J by 5 bases, 10 bases remained unmatched. The germline V gene has CDR1 KGHSH and CDR2 LQKENI. The CDR3 extends over 14 amino acids. CDR3 nucleotides: TGTGCCAGCTCCGTGACAGGGTACAAGGACGAGCAGTACTTC. Its translation is CASSVTGYKDEQYF.

This clonotype was seen a single time. As the CDR3 is not closed by the conserved phenylalanine or tryptophan, this likely results from a read error. The chain couples TRBV18 to TRBJ1-4; unclear D gene. Germline V gives CDR1 KGHSH, CDR2 LQKENI. This CDR3 has 16 residues. CDR3 nucleotide sequence: TGTGCCAGCTCACCCCGGCGCACTGCAACTAACGAAAAACTGTTTTGT. This gives the protein CASSPRRTATNEKLFC.

The rearrangement joins TRBV7-2 to TRBJ2-3; TRBD2 matches 8 bases. The CDR3 consists of 16 residues. The junction had 14 bases not matched to a gene; V was cut back by 5 bases and J by 7 bases. Germline values: CDR1 SGHTA, CDR2 FQGNSA. The CDR3 coding sequence is TGTGCCAGCAGCGCATCCGTTCTCGGGGGGGTAAATACGCAGTATTTT. Translation: CASSASVLGGVNTQYF.

This clonotype was found a few times. The chain recombines TRBV5-1 with TRBJ2-3; D ambiguous. The CDR3 totals 14 residues. The germline CDR1 and CDR2 sequences are SGHRS and YFSETQ. V lost 0 bases, J lost 6 bases, and 11 bases lay in between. In DNA form, the CDR3 reads TGCGCCAGCAGCTTGGAACTTCGGGCGGATACGCAGTATTTT. Translation gives CASSLELRADTQYF. Using reference TRBV5-1 and TRBJ2-3 for the parts outside the CDR3, the full variable domain is KAGVTQTPRYLIKTRGQQVTLSCSPISGHRSVSWYQQTPGQGLQFLFEYFSETQRNKGNFPGRFSGRQFSNSRSEMNVSTLELGDSALYLCASSLELRADTQYFGPGTRLTVL.

A remark on this clonotype: This CDR3 fails to terminate in the conserved phenylalanine or tryptophan, so it likely reflects a read error. V and J are TRBV7-9 and TRBJ2-3, with unresolved D. Germline lookup yields CDR1 SEHNR and CDR2 FQNEAQ (reference sequence). Trimming left V 5 bases short and J 4 bases short, with 7 bases between. The CDR3 consists of 12 residues. CDR3 sequence: CASSHVPDTQYL. The CDR3 DNA reads as TGTGCCAGCAGCCACGTTCCAGATACGCAGTATCTT.

The CDR3 DNA is TGTGCCAGCAGTTACCACGGTAGCGGGAGGGGCAATGAGCAGTTCTTC. Translation gives CASSYHGSGRGNEQFF. The V call is TRBV6-2 or TRBV6-3, the J call TRBJ2-1, with 11 nucleotides matching TRBD2. V gave up 2 bases and J gave up 6 bases; unmatched junction bases: 6. The CDR3 is 16 residues long. In germline, CDR1 is MNHEY, CDR2 SVGEGT.

The V gene is TRBV12-3 or TRBV12-4, the J gene TRBJ2-3; TRBD2 is a possible D gene (9 bases). V was shortened by 6 bases and J by 4 bases, with 20 bases between the two germline ends. The CDR3 runs 16 residues. CDR3 sequence reads: CASRLGLAGGADTQYF. The CDR3, as DNA: TGTGCCAGCAGACTGGGACTAGCAGGGGGCGCAGATACGCAGTATTTT.

This chain links TRBV19 with TRBJ2-4; D not certain. Trimming took 5 bases from V and 9 from J, leaving 20 bases between them. CDR1 is LNHDA, CDR2 SQIVND, per germline (reference sequence). The CDR3 contains 15 residues. CDR3 sequence reads: CASSSAMGAESIQYF. For the CDR3, the DNA is TGTGCCAGTAGTTCGGCTATGGGTGCTGAGAGCATTCAGTACTTC.

The genes are TRBV9 and TRBJ2-5; a possible D gene is TRBD1 (6 bases). Trimming left V 4 bases short and J 3 bases short, with 13 bases between. The CDR3 is 14 amino acids. CDR1 is SGDLS and CDR2 is YYNGEE in the germline V gene. Here the CDR3 reads CASSPLTGKETQYF. CDR3 coding DNA: TGTGCCAGCAGCCCACTGACAGGAAAAGAGACCCAGTACTTC.

The V and J genes are TRBV3-1 and TRBJ2-5; D perhaps matches TRBD2 (6 bases). V was pared by 0 bases and J by 4 bases, with 15 bases between. CDR1 LGHDT and CDR2 YNNKEL come from the germline V gene (reference sequence). The CDR3 contains 16 residues. The CDR3 loop is CASSQDREWGGETQYF. CDR3 DNA sequence: TGTGCCAGCAGCCAAGACCGGGAGTGGGGCGGAGAGACCCAGTACTTC.

Worth noting for this clonotype: Since no conserved phenylalanine or tryptophan closes the CDR3, a read error is the likely cause. The rearrangement uses TRBV7-2 and TRBJ2-3, with a tentative D call TRBD2 (5 bases). CDR1 and CDR2 from the germline V gene are SGHTA and FQGNSA. The CDR3 consists of 16 residues. Trimming removed 5 bases at V and 1 base at J, with 16 bases between. DNA for the CDR3: TGTGCCAGCAGCCAACAGACTAACCCCGGCACAGATACGCAGTATCTT. It encodes CASSQQTNPGTDTQYL.

This clonotype occurred a few times. J is TRBJ2-5 and V is TRBV7-2; the D is unclear. Judging by the DNA end, TRBJ2-1 fits better; the J call may be wrong. Germline CDR1 is SGHTA and CDR2 is FQGNSA. CDR3 length: 13 residues. Written as DNA, the CDR3 is TGTGCCAGCAGCTTAATTCCGTCCAATGAGCAGTTCTTC. This sequence encodes CASSLIPSNEQFF.

The chain has TRBV25-1 and TRBJ2-5, with 8 bases that match TRBD1. Germline-derived CDR1 and CDR2 are MGHDK and SYGVNS. The CDR3 runs 15 residues. Losses at the gene ends were 3 bases for V and 5 bases for J; bases not matched to a gene: 8. The CDR3 loop is CASSEPQGAEETQYF. The DNA of the CDR3 is TGTGCCAGCAGTGAGCCCCAGGGGGCCGAGGAGACCCAGTACTTC.

The chain uses TRBV7-2 and TRBJ1-5; D is ambiguous. Germline CDR1 SGHTA, CDR2 FQGNSA. V was shortened by 2 bases and J by 0 bases, with 8 bases between the two germline ends. This CDR3 is 15 amino acids long. As DNA, the CDR3 is TGTGCCAGCAGCTTAACAACAGTTAGCAATCAGCCCCAGCATTTT. Residues: CASSLTTVSNQPQHF.

This clonotype was observed a handful of times. One junction end disagrees with the germline gene, perhaps due to a read error. The CDR3 spells CASSWGTSGGSVF. The CDR3 DNA reads as TGCGCCAGCAGCTGGGGTACTAGCGGGGGGTCCGTCTTC. The chain joins TRBV5-1 to TRBJ2-1, with TRBD2 matching over 12 bases. This CDR3 is built from 13 residues. The germline CDR1 and CDR2 sequences are SGHRS and YFSETQ.

This clonotype was observed many times. The chain recombines TRBV7-9 with TRBJ2-1; 7 bases map to TRBD1. Per the germline V gene, CDR1 is SEHNR and CDR2 is FQNEAQ (reference sequence). CDR3 length equals 15 residues. The junction had 3 bases not matched to a gene; V was cut back by 4 bases and J by 0 bases. In DNA, the CDR3 is TGTGCCAGCAGCTCCCGGGACAGCTCCTACAATGAGCAGTTCTTC. Amino acid sequence: CASSSRDSSYNEQFF.